A single sample gave rise to the 21 T cell receptor beta chains below, sequenced in a study of T-cell reconstitution after alpha-beta-depleted transplantation in children. Unique molecular identifiers were incorporated during preparation of the TCRbeta library. In TCRdb, the PCR reads were re-called with MiXCR into one record per CDR3 protein. The sample includes about 410,000 distinct CDR3 sequences, roughly 22% seen only once; the top ten take 3.8%. The source was PBMCs from the stem cell graft donor, collected from the stem cell graft. The source of these receptors is a human donor who donated a stem cell graft to a child with acute myeloid leukemia.

This chain connects TRBV20-1 to TRBJ2-3, with TRBD2 matching 9 bases. Trimming removed 8 bases from V and 3 bases from J; junction bases left unmatched: 3. Germline CDR1 DFQATT, CDR2 SNEGSKA (reference sequence). The CDR3 loop spans 12 amino acids. CDR3 region: CSYSGSTDTQYF. The CDR3 DNA reads TGCAGTTATAGCGGGAGTACAGATACGCAGTATTTT.

This clonotype was counted between two and nine times. Here the CDR3 reads CATSETFERETQYF. The CDR3 DNA reads as TGTGCCACCAGTGAGACATTCGAAAGGGAGACCCAGTACTTC. The V call is TRBV24-1, the J call TRBJ2-5; no firm D call. The CDR3 covers 14 residues. Trimming pared 4 bases from V and 5 bases from J, leaving 13 bases between. CDR1 and CDR2 (germline): KGHDR, SFDVKD.

This clonotype was observed a handful of times. The chain joins TRBV9 to TRBJ2-5; D is uncertain. With 2 bases removed from V and 2 bases from J, the gap between germline ends came to 10 bases. Per germline, CDR1 SGDLS and CDR2 YYNGEE. This CDR3 comprises 14 residues. Here the CDR3 reads CASSVDGRQETQYF. The CDR3 DNA reads TGTGCCAGCAGCGTGGACGGGCGGCAAGAGACCCAGTACTTC.

This clonotype was found a few times. The chain uses TRBV7-2 and TRBJ1-2, with TRBD1 identical over 8 bases. The CDR3 runs to 16 residues. The V segment lost 5 bases and the J segment 4 bases; nucleotides outside the gene matches: 12. In germline, CDR1 is SGHTA, CDR2 FQGNSA. CDR3 DNA: TGTGCCAGCAGCAGCGCCGGGACAGGAGCACCCTATGGCTACACCTTC. Amino acid sequence: CASSSAGTGAPYGYTF. The full variable domain, in which reference TRBV7-2 and TRBJ1-2 provide the parts outside the CDR3, is GAGVSQSPSNKVTEKGKDVELRCDPISGHTALYWYRQSLGQGLEFLIYFQGNSAPDKSGLPSDRFSAERTGGSVSTLTIQRTQQEDSAVYLCASSSAGTGAPYGYTFGSGTRLTVV.

The J gene is TRBJ2-6, the V gene TRBV11-2, with TRBD2 matching 9 bases. The CDR3 is 18 amino acids. From germline, CDR1 is SGHAT and CDR2 FQNNGV. J lost 3 bases, V lost 5 bases, and 11 bases had no gene match. The chain's CDR3 is CASSPYLAGVDGANVLTF. The CDR3 bases are TGTGCCAGCAGCCCCTACTTAGCGGGAGTGGATGGGGCCAACGTCCTGACTTTC.

This clonotype was detected only a few times. The CDR3 sequence is CASGNLYEQYF. The CDR3, as DNA: TGTGCCAGCGGGAATCTCTACGAGCAGTACTTC. The chain combines TRBV12-3 or TRBV12-4 with TRBJ2-7; D is uncertain. This CDR3 comprises 11 residues. Trimming removed 8 bases at V and 3 bases at J, with 8 bases between.

This clonotype appeared a few times. The chain employs TRBV20-1 and TRBJ2-2; no definite D call. From germline, CDR1 is DFQATT and CDR2 SNEGSKA (reference sequence). V lost 3 bases and J 4 bases, leaving 9 bases between the germline ends. This CDR3 spans 13 amino acids. CDR3 in amino acids: CSASPFGTGELFF. CDR3 nucleotide sequence: TGCAGTGCTAGCCCCTTTGGCACCGGGGAGCTGTTTTTT.

This clonotype was seen only a few times. The chain combines TRBV9 with TRBJ2-5; 7 positions agree with TRBD1. CDR1 is SGDLS and CDR2 is YYNGEE in the germline V gene. V lost 4 bases to trimming and J lost 3 bases; unmatched junction nucleotides: 6. The CDR3 totals 14 residues. The DNA of the CDR3 is TGTGCCAGCAGCCTGGGGACAGCCAAAGAGACCCAGTACTTC. Translating it yields CASSLGTAKETQYF. The entire variable domain, with the rest obtained from reference TRBV9 and TRBJ2-5, is as follows: DSGVTQTPKHLITATGQRVTLRCSPRSGDLSVYWYQQSLDQGLQFLIQYYNGEERAKGNILERFSAQQFPDLHSELNLSSLELGDSALYFCASSLGTAKETQYFGPGTRLLVL.

This clonotype was seen a handful of times. The chain joins TRBV29-1 to TRBJ2-5; no clear D gene. In germline, CDR1 is SQVTM, CDR2 ANQGSEA. V was pared by 4 bases and J by 2 bases, with 14 bases between. This CDR3 has 14 amino acids. CDR3 amino acids: CSVVVLQRQETQYF. The CDR3 nucleotides read TGCAGCGTTGTAGTCCTACAGAGACAAGAGACCCAGTACTTC.

This clonotype turned up a few times. The V and J genes are TRBV28 and TRBJ1-2; 10 bases map to TRBD1. The CDR3 runs 13 residues. CDR1 and CDR2 from the germline V gene are MDHEN and SYDVKM. Trimming cost V 5 bases and J 7 bases; bases outside gene matches: 4. The CDR3 nucleotides read TGTGCCAGCAGTGACAGGGGGCGGGGTGGCTACACCTTC. It translates to CASSDRGRGGYTF.

This chain joins TRBV7-9 and TRBJ2-1; 8 bases are shared with TRBD2. CDR1 is SEHNR and CDR2 is FQNEAQ in the germline V gene (reference sequence). The CDR3 consists of 16 residues. V lost 6 bases and J lost 6; bases outside the gene matches: 13. CDR3 protein: CASSSMLYGTSNEQFF. CDR3 bases: TGTGCCAGCAGTAGCATGCTTTACGGGACTAGCAATGAGCAGTTCTTC.

At least ten counts were recorded for this clonotype. The V call is TRBV20-1, the J call TRBJ2-7, with TRBD2 as a possible D gene (6 bases). This CDR3 has 14 amino acids. V was cut by 3 bases and J by 3 bases, with 15 bases left in between. The germline CDR1 and CDR2 sequences are DFQATT and SNEGSKA (reference sequence). DNA for the CDR3: TGCAGTGCTAGTGGGAGGCTGAGGATCTACGAGCAGTACTTC. Translating it yields CSASGRLRIYEQYF.

The chain is built from TRBV12-3 or TRBV12-4 and TRBJ2-5; TRBD1 or TRBD2 may be the D gene (5 bases each). CDR3 size: 17 residues. Trimming pared 6 bases from V and 2 bases from J, leaving 22 bases between. The CDR3 nucleotides read TGTGCCAGCAGCTCCCCTCCTCGGGGCAGAACACAAGAGACCCAGTACTTC. Its translation: CASSSPPRGRTQETQYF.

J is TRBJ1-1 and V is TRBV5-1, with unresolved D. Germline V gene sequence: CDR1 SGHRS, CDR2 YFSETQ. This CDR3 is built from 14 residues. The V and J ends lost 0 bases and 4 bases respectively, with 10 bases between them. The CDR3 DNA reads TGCGCCAGCAGCTTGGAAGGGCTTGGCACTGAAGCTTTCTTT. Translating gives CASSLEGLGTEAFF.

In its sample, this clonotype was seen a few times. The rearrangement links TRBV10-3 to TRBJ2-5, with TRBD2 matching 7 bases. Germline V gene data show CDR1 as ENHRY and CDR2 as SYGVKD. After removal of 4 bases from V and 4 bases from J, the junction contained 12 bases not matched to a gene. This CDR3 is built from 16 residues. CDR3 in DNA: TGTGCCATCAGTGGGGGGGGGAGGGCCGCTGGAGAGACCCAGTACTTC. It is translated as CAISGGGRAAGETQYF.

The CDR3 region is CSSHYHTAEAFF. The CDR3 DNA follows: TGCAGCTCCCATTATCATACAGCTGAAGCTTTCTTT. J is TRBJ1-1 and V is TRBV20-1, with D hard to call. This CDR3 is built from 12 residues. CDR1 and CDR2 (germline): DFQATT, SNEGSKA (reference sequence).

This rearrangement joins TRBV19 to TRBJ1-5; maybe TRBD1 (5 bases). From germline, CDR1 is LNHDA and CDR2 SQIVND (reference sequence). There are 17 residues in the CDR3. Trimming pared 1 base from V and 5 bases from J, leaving 18 bases between. For the CDR3, the DNA is TGTGCCAGTAGTATAGTTGCAGGGATCCCAGGCGATCAGCCCCAGCATTTT. This sequence encodes CASSIVAGIPGDQPQHF.

This clonotype was detected a few times. CDR3 in amino acids: CASKLRTDTQYF. CDR3 sequence (DNA): TGTGCCAGCAAACTACGCACAGATACGCAGTATTTT. The chain has TRBV12-3 or TRBV12-4 and TRBJ2-3; D remains ambiguous. This CDR3 has 12 amino acids. V was pared by 7 bases and J by 1 base, with 6 bases between.

This clonotype has a count of ten or more. The chain links TRBV20-1 to TRBJ2-3; TRBD2 matches 11 bases. The trim removed 3 bases at V and 6 bases at J, leaving 8 bases unmatched. The CDR3 is 15 amino acids. From germline, CDR1 is DFQATT and CDR2 SNEGSKA (reference sequence). The CDR3 nucleotides read TGCAGTGCTAGCCCAACTAGCGGGAGTGGGGATACGCAGTATTTT. Translating gives CSASPTSGSGDTQYF.

This clonotype was recorded a few times. The CDR3 sequence: CATSDSGQGVLTDTQYF. The CDR3 nucleotides read TGTGCCACCAGTGACTCGGGACAGGGGGTCCTCACAGATACGCAGTATTTT. The J gene is TRBJ2-3, the V gene TRBV24-1; TRBD1 aligns across 11 bases. Germline lookup yields CDR1 KGHDR and CDR2 SFDVKD. CDR3 length equals 17 residues. The V gene end was trimmed by 4 bases and the J gene end by 2 bases; junction bases not matched to a gene: 7.

In its sample, this clonotype was seen many times. The V call is TRBV29-1, the J call TRBJ2-7; D might be TRBD1 (6 bases). The ends were cut back, 4 bases at V and 3 bases at J, with 10 bases in the middle. CDR3 length equals 12 residues. Looked up from germline, CDR1 is SQVTM and CDR2 is ANQGSEA. The DNA of the CDR3 is TGCAGCGTTGCCCAGGGGAACTACGAGCAGTACTTC. Its protein product is CSVAQGNYEQYF.